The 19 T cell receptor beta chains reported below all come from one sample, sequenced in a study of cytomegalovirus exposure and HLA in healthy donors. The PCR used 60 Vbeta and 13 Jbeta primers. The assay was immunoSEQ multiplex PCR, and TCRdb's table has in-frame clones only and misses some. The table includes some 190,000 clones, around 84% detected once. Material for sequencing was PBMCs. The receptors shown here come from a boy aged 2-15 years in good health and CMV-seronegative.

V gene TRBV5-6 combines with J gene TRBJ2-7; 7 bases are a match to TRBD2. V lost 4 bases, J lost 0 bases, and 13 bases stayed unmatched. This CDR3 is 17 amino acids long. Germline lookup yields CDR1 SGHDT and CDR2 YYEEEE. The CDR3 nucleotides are TGTGCCAGCAGCGATACGCTTTGGGAGCGGGGCTCCTACGAGCAGTACTTC. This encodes CASSDTLWERGSYEQYF. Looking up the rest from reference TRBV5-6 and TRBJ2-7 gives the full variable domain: DAGVTQSPTHLIKTRGQQVTLRCSPKSGHDTVSWYQQALGQGPQFIFQYYEEEERQRGNFPDRFSGHQFPNYSSELNVNALLLGDSALYLCASSDTLWERGSYEQYFGPGTRLTVT.

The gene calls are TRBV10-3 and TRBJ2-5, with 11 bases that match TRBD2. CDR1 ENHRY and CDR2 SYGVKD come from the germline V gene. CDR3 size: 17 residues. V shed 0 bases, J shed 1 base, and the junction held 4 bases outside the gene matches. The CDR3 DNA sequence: TGTGCCATCAGTGAGTCGGGCGGACTAGCGGGCCAAGAGACCCAGTACTTC. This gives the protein CAISESGGLAGQETQYF.

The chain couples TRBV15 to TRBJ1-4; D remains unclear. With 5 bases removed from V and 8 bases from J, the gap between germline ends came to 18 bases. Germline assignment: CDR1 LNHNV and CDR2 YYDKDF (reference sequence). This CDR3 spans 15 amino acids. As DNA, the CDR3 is TGTGCCACCAGCGGGTCGAAGAACAGTCCCGAAAAACTGTTTTTT. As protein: CATSGSKNSPEKLFF.

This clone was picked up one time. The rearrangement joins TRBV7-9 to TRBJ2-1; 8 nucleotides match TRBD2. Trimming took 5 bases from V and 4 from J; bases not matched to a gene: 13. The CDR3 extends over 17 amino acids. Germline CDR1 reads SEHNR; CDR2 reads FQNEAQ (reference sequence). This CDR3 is CASSQTLGSGDYNEQFF. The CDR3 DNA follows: TGTGCCAGCAGCCAAACCCTTGGTAGCGGGGATTACAATGAGCAGTTCTTC.

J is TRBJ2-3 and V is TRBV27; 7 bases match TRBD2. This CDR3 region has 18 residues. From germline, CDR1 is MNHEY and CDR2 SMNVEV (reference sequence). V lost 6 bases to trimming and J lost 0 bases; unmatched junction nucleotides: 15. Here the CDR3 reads CASSLLPLTSESTDTQYF. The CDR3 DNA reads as TGTGCCAGCAGCCTTCTCCCCCTCACTAGCGAGAGCACAGATACGCAGTATTTT.

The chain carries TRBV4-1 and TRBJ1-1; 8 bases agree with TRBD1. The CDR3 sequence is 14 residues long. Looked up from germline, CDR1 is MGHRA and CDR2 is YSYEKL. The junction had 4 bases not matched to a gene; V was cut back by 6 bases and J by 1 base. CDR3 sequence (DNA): TGCGCCAGCAGACAGGGGGGCTCGAACACTGAAGCTTTCTTT. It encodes CASRQGGSNTEAFF.

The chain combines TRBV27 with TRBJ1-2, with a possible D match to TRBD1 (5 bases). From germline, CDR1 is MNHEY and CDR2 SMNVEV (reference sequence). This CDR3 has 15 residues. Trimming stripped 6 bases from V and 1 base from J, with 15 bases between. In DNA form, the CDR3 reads TGTGCCAGCAGCTCCGGGTGGGGGGATAACTATGGCTACACCTTC. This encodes CASSSGWGDNYGYTF.

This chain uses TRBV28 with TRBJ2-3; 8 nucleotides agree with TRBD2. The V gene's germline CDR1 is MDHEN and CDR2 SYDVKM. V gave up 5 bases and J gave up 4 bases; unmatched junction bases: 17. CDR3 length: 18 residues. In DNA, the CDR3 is TGTGCCAGCAGTCGATACCCTCCTGGCGGGAGGACCCCAGATACGCAGTATTTT. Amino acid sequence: CASSRYPPGGRTPDTQYF. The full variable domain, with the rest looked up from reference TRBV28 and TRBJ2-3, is DVKVTQSSRYLVKRTGEKVFLECVQDMDHENMFWYRQDPGLGLRLIYFSYDVKMKEKGDIPEGYSVSREKKERFSLILESASTNQTSMYLCASSRYPPGGRTPDTQYFGPGTRLTVL.

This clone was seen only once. For the CDR3, the DNA is TGCGCCAGCAGCCAGGGGACTACGAACACCGGGGAGCTGTTTTTT. Residues: CASSQGTTNTGELFF. This chain links TRBV5-1 with TRBJ2-2, with D possibly TRBD2 on 7 matching bases. V was clipped by 4 bases and J by 0 bases, with 10 bases between them. Germline CDR1 reads SGHRS; CDR2 reads YFSETQ. The CDR3 runs 15 residues.

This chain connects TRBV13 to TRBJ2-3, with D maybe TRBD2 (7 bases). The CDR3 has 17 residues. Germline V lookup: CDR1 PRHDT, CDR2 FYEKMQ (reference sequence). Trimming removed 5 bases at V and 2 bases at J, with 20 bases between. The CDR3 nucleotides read TGTGCCAGCAGCCCCGCCAGAGGGGGGGGGCCCACAGATACGCAGTATTTT. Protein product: CASSPARGGGPTDTQYF.

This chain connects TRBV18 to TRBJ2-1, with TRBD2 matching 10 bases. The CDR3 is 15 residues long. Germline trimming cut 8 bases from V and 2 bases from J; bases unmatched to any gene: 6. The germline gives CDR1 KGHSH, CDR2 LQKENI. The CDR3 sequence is CASAASGGAYNEQFF. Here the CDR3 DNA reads TGTGCCAGCGCTGCCAGCGGGGGGGCCTACAATGAGCAGTTCTTC.

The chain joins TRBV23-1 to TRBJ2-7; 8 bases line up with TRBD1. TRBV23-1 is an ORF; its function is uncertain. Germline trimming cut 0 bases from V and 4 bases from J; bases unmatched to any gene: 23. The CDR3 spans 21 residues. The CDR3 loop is CASSQSWYPSGGRLYSYEQYV. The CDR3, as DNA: TGCGCCAGCAGTCAATCTTGGTACCCTTCAGGGGGCCGACTATATTCATACGAGCAGTACGTC.

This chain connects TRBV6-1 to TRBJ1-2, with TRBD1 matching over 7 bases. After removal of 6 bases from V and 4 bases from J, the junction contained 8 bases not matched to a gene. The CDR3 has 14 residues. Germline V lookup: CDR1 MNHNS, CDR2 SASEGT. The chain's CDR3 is CASSLTQGGYGYTF. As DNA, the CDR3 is TGTGCCAGCAGCCTGACTCAGGGGGGCTATGGCTACACCTTC.

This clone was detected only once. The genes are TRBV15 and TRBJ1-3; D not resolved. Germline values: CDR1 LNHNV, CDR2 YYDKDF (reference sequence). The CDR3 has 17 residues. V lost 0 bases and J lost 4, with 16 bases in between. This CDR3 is CATSRDVSRGPGNTIYF. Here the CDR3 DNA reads TGTGCCACCAGCAGAGATGTTTCTCGTGGGCCCGGAAACACCATATATTTT.

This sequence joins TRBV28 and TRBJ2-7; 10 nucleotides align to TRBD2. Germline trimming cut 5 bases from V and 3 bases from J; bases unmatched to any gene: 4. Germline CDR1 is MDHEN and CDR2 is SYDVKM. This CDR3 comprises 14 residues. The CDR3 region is CASSGTSAFYEQYF. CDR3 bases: TGTGCCAGCAGTGGGACTAGCGCCTTCTACGAGCAGTACTTC.

The CDR3 is CASSLGTGEDQPQHF. CDR3 DNA: TGTGCCAGCAGCTTGGGGACAGGGGAAGATCAGCCCCAGCATTTT. This chain links TRBV7-6 with TRBJ1-5; 10 nucleotides agree with TRBD1. The CDR3 spans 15 residues. V shed 3 bases and J 5 bases; nucleotides not matched to a gene: 4. Germline values: CDR1 SGHVS, CDR2 FNYEAQ. The whole variable domain, filled in from reference TRBV7-6 and TRBJ1-5, reads GAGVSQSPRYKVTKRGQDVALRCDPISGHVSLYWYRQALGQGPEFLTYFNYEAQQDKSGLPNDRFSAERPEGSISTLTIQRTEQRDSAMYRCASSLGTGEDQPQHFGDGTRLSIL.

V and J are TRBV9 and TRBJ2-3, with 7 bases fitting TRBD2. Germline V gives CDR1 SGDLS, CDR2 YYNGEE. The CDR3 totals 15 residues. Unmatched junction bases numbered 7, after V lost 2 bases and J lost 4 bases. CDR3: CASSVTRGRADTQYF. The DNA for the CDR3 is TGTGCCAGCAGCGTTACGCGGGGGAGGGCAGATACGCAGTATTTT.

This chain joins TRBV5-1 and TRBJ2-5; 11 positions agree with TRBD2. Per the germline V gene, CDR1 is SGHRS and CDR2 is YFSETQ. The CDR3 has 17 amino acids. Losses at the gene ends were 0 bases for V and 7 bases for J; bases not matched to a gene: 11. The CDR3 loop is CASSLELAGGLMWTQYF. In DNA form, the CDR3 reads TGCGCCAGCAGCTTGGAGCTAGCGGGGGGCCTGATGTGGACCCAGTACTTC. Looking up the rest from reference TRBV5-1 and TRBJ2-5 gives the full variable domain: KAGVTQTPRYLIKTRGQQVTLSCSPISGHRSVSWYQQTPGQGLQFLFEYFSETQRNKGNFPGRFSGRQFSNSRSEMNVSTLELGDSALYLCASSLELAGGLMWTQYFGPGTRLLVL.

CDR3 in amino acids: CASRGGRDEQYF. CDR3 nucleotide sequence: TGTGCCAGCAGGGGAGGCAGGGACGAGCAGTACTTC. This sequence joins TRBV2 and TRBJ2-7; perhaps TRBD2 as D (6 bases). Germline CDR1 SNHLY, CDR2 FYNNEI. The CDR3 totals 12 residues. V shed 6 bases and J shed 5 bases, with 11 bases lying between them.